This TCR beta chain was recovered during a study of T cells in Graves' hyperthyroidism and ophthalmopathy. This clonotype was recorded at least ten times. The antigen is not known. Broader study findings: Most clonotypes expanded in the thyroid (above 0.001) were also present in blood.

Amplified TCR beta CDR3 regions came from RNA transcripts. The HTBI primer set drove a first-round RT-PCR of the TCR CDR3. TCRdb passed the multiplex PCR reads through MiXCR, listing each CDR3 protein once. The repertoire consists of 390,000 or so distinct CDR3 sequences, with approximately 15% occurring once and the leading ten covering about 12%. V shed 1 base and J shed 1 base, with 4 bases lying between them. Germline V gives CDR1 SGHAT, CDR2 FQNNGV. The CDR3 length is 13 residues. The sequenced sample was blood. V and J are TRBV11-2 and TRBJ1-1; D gene uncertain. This sequence was found in a man younger than 35 with Graves' ophthalmopathy. The CDR3 region is CASSLGQNTEAFF. Here the CDR3 DNA reads TGTGCCAGCAGCTTAGGGCAGAACACTGAAGCTTTCTTT.